These 26 T cell receptor beta chains were all obtained from the same sample, sequenced in a study of CD8+ T cells in alopecia areata. cDNA serving as the sequencing template came from extracted, reverse transcribed RNA. Libraries were prepared by immunoSEQ multiplex PCR; TCRdb keeps only in-frame clonotypes and omits some of them. The sample has about 92,000 clones; roughly 45% are singletons. This sample's treatment: oral pan-JAK inhibitor, 5-10 mg twice daily. The sample consisted of CD8+ T cells sorted from blood, taken at week 24, from a patient treated with tofacitinib. The receptors originated from a human donor with alopecia areata.

This clone has more than one count but fewer than ten. V is TRBV29-1 and J is TRBJ2-1, with D unclear. Per the germline V gene, CDR1 is SQVTM and CDR2 is ANQGSEA. Trimming pared 1 base from V and 4 bases from J, leaving 8 bases between. The CDR3 length is 13 residues. In DNA, the CDR3 is TGCAGCGTTGAAGGAAGACCATACAATGAGCAGTTCTTC. Its translation: CSVEGRPYNEQFF.

The chain combines TRBV9 with TRBJ2-5; 12 bases fit TRBD2. The CDR3 has 15 amino acids. Trimming removed 3 bases from V and 4 bases from J; junction bases left unmatched: 4. Germline loops: CDR1 SGDLS, CDR2 YYNGEE. CDR3 region: CASSATSGSGETQYF. CDR3 sequence (DNA): TGTGCCAGCAGCGCGACTAGCGGGAGTGGAGAGACCCAGTACTTC.

This sequence joins TRBV10-3 and TRBJ2-7; 12 nucleotides match TRBD2. Germline V gene lookup returns CDR1 ENHRY and CDR2 SYGVKD. There are 17 residues in the CDR3. The J segment lost 2 bases and the V segment lost 6 bases, leaving 11 bases of the junction unmatched. The CDR3 loop reads CAIRGLAGPGGTYEQYF. The CDR3 DNA follows: TGTGCCATCAGGGGACTAGCGGGTCCAGGAGGGACCTACGAGCAGTACTTC.

This clone came up a few times. The chain combines TRBV12-5 with TRBJ2-7; possibly TRBD1 for D (6 bases). The CDR3 is 15 amino acids. Germline CDR1 reads LGHNT; CDR2 reads FRNRAP. V was shortened by 6 bases and J by 6 bases, with 21 bases between the two germline ends. The CDR3 nucleotides are TGTGCTAGTGGCCTGAGACAGGAGCAGTCCGGCGAGCAGTACTTC. As protein: CASGLRQEQSGEQYF.

The chain recombines TRBV5-4 with TRBJ2-1; D is perhaps TRBD2 (5 bases). Germline CDR1 reads SGHNT; CDR2 reads YYREEE (reference sequence). V lost 4 bases, J lost 8 bases, and 22 bases lay in between. This CDR3 has 16 amino acids. This CDR3 reads CASSALKKVSGDEQFF. The CDR3 region has the DNA TGTGCCAGCAGCGCACTCAAGAAAGTGAGCGGCGATGAGCAGTTCTTC.

V is TRBV29-1 and J is TRBJ2-1; a possible D gene is TRBD2 (6 bases). Germline CDR1 SQVTM, CDR2 ANQGSEA. The V and J ends lost 5 bases and 2 bases respectively, with 10 bases between them. This CDR3 is built from 13 residues. For the CDR3, the DNA is TGCAGCGTTAGCGGGCTTACCTACAATGAGCAGTTCTTC. Protein sequence: CSVSGLTYNEQFF.

This clone was seen only a few times. The chain uses TRBV29-1 and TRBJ2-1; D is undetermined. With 5 bases removed from V and 7 bases from J, the gap between germline ends came to 12 bases. This CDR3 comprises 12 residues. Germline V gives CDR1 SQVTM, CDR2 ANQGSEA. The CDR3 sequence is CSVRLGWNEQFF. DNA of the CDR3: TGCAGCGTTCGTCTAGGGTGGAATGAGCAGTTCTTC.

This clone turned up a few times. The J gene is TRBJ1-1, the V gene TRBV7-6; maybe TRBD1 (5 bases). V lost 5 bases and J 11 bases, leaving 18 bases between the germline ends. The CDR3 consists of 13 residues. In germline, CDR1 is SGHVS, CDR2 FNYEAQ. CDR3 sequence: CASSRRLGEEAFF. CDR3 bases: TGTGCCAGCAGCCGGCGACTGGGGGAGGAGGCTTTCTTT.

This sequence joins TRBV28 and TRBJ2-7, with TRBD1 matching over 11 bases. V lost 9 bases to trimming and J lost 3 bases; unmatched junction nucleotides: 10. CDR1 and CDR2 (germline): MDHEN, SYDVKM. This CDR3 contains 15 residues. DNA for the CDR3: TGTGCCAGTGGTTTTCCCGGGACAGGGGGCTACGAGCAGTACTTC. Translated, it gives CASGFPGTGGYEQYF.

The chain uses TRBV5-4 and TRBJ1-2, with a possible D match to TRBD1 (5 bases). Trimming stripped 1 base from V and 3 bases from J, with 10 bases between. The V gene's germline CDR1 is SGHNT and CDR2 YYREEE (reference sequence). This CDR3 is built from 14 residues. The CDR3 nucleotides are TGTGCCAGCAGCTTGAGGGGTTACGACTATGGCTACACCTTC. It encodes CASSLRGYDYGYTF. The entire variable domain, with the rest obtained from reference TRBV5-4 and TRBJ1-2, is as follows: ETGVTQSPTHLIKTRGQQVTLRCSSQSGHNTVSWYQQALGQGPQFIFQYYREEENGRGNFPPRFSGLQFPNYSSELNVNALELDDSALYLCASSLRGYDYGYTFGSGTRLTVV.

The chain couples TRBV7-6 to TRBJ1-3; D is unresolved. Germline CDR1 and CDR2: SGHVS and FNYEAQ. The CDR3 is made up of 16 amino acids. The V end lost 5 bases, the J end lost 0 bases, and 14 bases lay between the germline ends. CDR3 sequence reads: CASSPGSVTSGNTIYF. CDR3 coding DNA: TGTGCCAGCAGCCCAGGCAGCGTGACCTCTGGAAACACCATATATTTT. Supplemented by reference TRBV7-6 and TRBJ1-3, the full variable domain reads GAGVSQSPRYKVTKRGQDVALRCDPISGHVSLYWYRQALGQGPEFLTYFNYEAQQDKSGLPNDRFSAERPEGSISTLTIQRTEQRDSAMYRCASSPGSVTSGNTIYFGEGSWLTVV.

The chain uses TRBV27 and TRBJ2-1; a weak D match, TRBD2 (5 bases). The length of the CDR3 is 14 residues. Per the germline V gene, CDR1 is MNHEY and CDR2 is SMNVEV (reference sequence). V was trimmed by 4 bases and J by 5 bases, leaving 12 bases between them. The CDR3 region has the DNA TGTGCCAGCAGTTCCCTAGGGAGTAACAATGAGCAGTTCTTC. This gives the protein CASSSLGSNNEQFF.

The V and J genes are TRBV13 and TRBJ2-3; 7 bases map to TRBD1. The length of the CDR3 is 15 residues. Per germline, CDR1 PRHDT and CDR2 FYEKMQ (reference sequence). J lost 1 base, V lost 4 bases, and 5 bases had no gene match. This chain's CDR3 is CASSSDRVGTDTQYF. The DNA of the CDR3 is TGTGCCAGCAGCTCCGACAGGGTGGGCACAGATACGCAGTATTTT.

This clone was seen just once. The genes are TRBV11-2 and TRBJ2-5, with a weak D call TRBD1 (6 bases). This CDR3 region has 16 residues. CDR1 SGHAT and CDR2 FQNNGV come from the germline V gene. The V end lost 0 bases, the J end lost 3 bases, and 14 bases lay between the germline ends. The DNA for the CDR3 is TGTGCCAGCAGCTTAGATCTGAGTGAGGGGGAAGAGACCCAGTACTTC. Its translation is CASSLDLSEGEETQYF.

This sequence joins TRBV11-2 and TRBJ1-1; possibly TRBD1 for D (5 bases). Between the trimmed V and J ends, which lost 1 base and 4 bases, there was a span of 10 bases. The CDR3 length is 14 residues. Germline CDR1 and CDR2: SGHAT and FQNNGV. The CDR3 region has the DNA TGTGCCAGCAGCTTAGCGGGGACTACCACTGAAGCTTTCTTT. It codes for CASSLAGTTTEAFF.

There are a few counts of this clone. The genes are TRBV29-1 and TRBJ2-1; 7 bases agree with TRBD1. Trimming took 2 bases from V and 0 from J; bases not matched to a gene: 4. Germline CDR1 reads SQVTM; CDR2 reads ANQGSEA. The length of the CDR3 is 15 residues. CDR3 bases: TGCAGCGTTGAAACAGGGGAGAGCTCCTACAATGAGCAGTTCTTC. Protein product: CSVETGESSYNEQFF.

This chain links TRBV27 with TRBJ2-1; D remains ambiguous. Trimming left V 4 bases short and J 6 bases short, with 7 bases between. Germline lookup yields CDR1 MNHEY and CDR2 SMNVEV (reference sequence). This CDR3 region has 12 residues. For the CDR3, the DNA is TGTGCCAGCAGTTCCCCGCCCAATGAGCAGTTCTTC. It is translated as CASSSPPNEQFF.

J is TRBJ1-2 and V is TRBV19, with 8 bases fitting TRBD1. Germline-derived CDR1 and CDR2 are LNHDA and SQIVND (reference sequence). The CDR3 runs 13 residues. V was clipped by 7 bases and J by 6 bases; unmatched bases: 7. The CDR3 DNA reads as TGTGCCAGTACCGTGACAGGGGAACATGGCTACACCTTC. As protein: CASTVTGEHGYTF. Full variable domain (outside the CDR3, taken from reference TRBV19 and TRBJ1-2): DGGITQSPKYLFRKEGQNVTLSCEQNLNHDAMYWYRQDPGQGLRLIYYSQIVNDFQKGDIAEGYSVSREKKESFPLTVTSAQKNPTAFYLCASTVTGEHGYTFGSGTRLTVV.

The chain combines TRBV29-1 with TRBJ2-7; D may match TRBD1 or TRBD2 (6 bases each). The CDR3 runs to 14 residues. Germline V gene lookup returns CDR1 SQVTM and CDR2 ANQGSEA. Trimming stripped 4 bases from V and 5 bases from J, with 18 bases between. The CDR3 nucleotides read TGCAGCGTTGGGCCTACGGGACGGGGGCACGAGCAGTACTTC. Translation gives CSVGPTGRGHEQYF.

This clone was seen only a few times. This chain connects TRBV9 to TRBJ1-5; D gene ambiguous. The CDR3 loop spans 17 amino acids. The germline gives CDR1 SGDLS, CDR2 YYNGEE. V dropped 4 bases and J dropped 2 bases, with 19 bases sitting between them. CDR3 protein: CASSPPSSGLRNQPQHF. The CDR3 nucleotides are TGTGCCAGCAGCCCTCCCAGTTCGGGGTTACGCAATCAGCCCCAGCATTTT.

The chain carries TRBV5-4 and TRBJ2-1; D perhaps matches TRBD2 (5 bases). Germline lookup yields CDR1 SGHNT and CDR2 YYREEE (reference sequence). The V and J ends lost 4 bases and 7 bases respectively, with 6 bases between them. This CDR3 spans 11 amino acids. This CDR3 is CASSRTNEQFF. In DNA, the CDR3 is TGTGCCAGCAGCCGGACTAATGAGCAGTTCTTC.

In its sample, this clone was seen a few times. The chain is built from TRBV5-6 and TRBJ2-3; perhaps TRBD1 as D (6 bases). V shed 5 bases and J shed 4 bases, with 11 bases lying between them. Germline CDR1 is SGHDT and CDR2 is YYEEEE. This CDR3 region has 13 residues. In DNA form, the CDR3 reads TGTGCCAGCAGACCAGGGGCAGCAGATACGCAGTATTTT. This translates into CASRPGAADTQYF.

This clone was detected only a few times. The genes are TRBV7-9 and TRBJ2-3, with D possibly being TRBD1 or TRBD2 (5 bases each). The CDR3 contains 14 residues. The germline V gene has CDR1 SEHNR and CDR2 FQNEAQ (reference sequence). Between the trimmed V and J ends, which lost 0 bases and 2 bases, there was a span of 6 bases. The chain's CDR3 is CASSLAGATDTQYF. CDR3 coding DNA: TGTGCCAGCAGCTTAGCCGGGGCCACAGATACGCAGTATTTT.

The table lists this clone with many counts. An end of the junction does not agree with germline; a read error may underlie this. This rearrangement joins TRBV19 to TRBJ1-5; D unclear. This CDR3 is built from 14 residues. Germline V gene lookup returns CDR1 LNHDA and CDR2 SQIVND (reference sequence). Written as DNA, the CDR3 is TGTGCCAGTTTGGACCCATATAGCGATCAGCCCCAGCATTTT. Translation: CASLDPYSDQPQHF.

The chain carries TRBV4-1 and TRBJ2-5; no reliable D call. Trimming left V 1 base short and J 2 bases short, with 8 bases between. The CDR3 has 14 amino acids. The germline gives CDR1 MGHRA, CDR2 YSYEKL. The CDR3 here is CASSQVWDQETQYF. For the CDR3, the DNA is TGCGCCAGCAGCCAAGTATGGGATCAAGAGACCCAGTACTTC.

The table lists this clone with a few counts. The genes are TRBV27 and TRBJ1-5; TRBD1 matches 8 bases. V lost 10 bases, J lost 2 bases, and 7 bases stayed unmatched. The CDR3 runs to 14 residues. Germline values: CDR1 MNHEY, CDR2 SMNVEV (reference sequence). CDR3 in amino acids: CATADRGGNQPQHF. The CDR3 region has the DNA TGTGCCACCGCCGACAGGGGCGGCAATCAGCCCCAGCATTTT.